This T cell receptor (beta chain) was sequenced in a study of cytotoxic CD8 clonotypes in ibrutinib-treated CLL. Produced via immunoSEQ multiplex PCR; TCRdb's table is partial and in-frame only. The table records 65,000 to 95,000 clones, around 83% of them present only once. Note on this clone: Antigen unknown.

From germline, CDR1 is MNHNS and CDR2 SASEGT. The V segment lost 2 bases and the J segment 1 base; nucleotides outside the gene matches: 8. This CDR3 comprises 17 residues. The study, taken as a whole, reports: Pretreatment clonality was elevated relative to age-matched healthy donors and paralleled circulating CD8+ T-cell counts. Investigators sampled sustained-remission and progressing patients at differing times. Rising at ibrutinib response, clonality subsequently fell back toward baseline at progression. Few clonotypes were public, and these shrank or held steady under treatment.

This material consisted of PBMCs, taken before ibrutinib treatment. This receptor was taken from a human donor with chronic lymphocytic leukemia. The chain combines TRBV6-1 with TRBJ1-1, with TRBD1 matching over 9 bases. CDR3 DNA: TGTGCCAGCAGTGAAACAAGTCGGGACAGGGCGAACACTGAAGCTTTCTTT. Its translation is CASSETSRDRANTEAFF.